The clone carrying this T cell receptor (beta chain) was detected only once. These data are taken from a study of patients and donors after allogeneic stem cell transplantation. The CDR3 runs to 15 residues. The germline gives CDR1 KGHSH, CDR2 LQKENI. The V and J ends lost 2 bases and 4 bases respectively, with 13 bases between them. One entry per CDR3 protein results from TCRdb running MiXCR on the RT-PCR reads. The sample has 200,000 to 250,000 distinct CDR3 sequences; 13% to 15% are singletons. The chain carries TRBV18 and TRBJ2-3; D may be TRBD2 (5 bases). The material sequenced was blood, either unsorted or a sorted T cell fraction (not recorded which). The sequence came from a human donor who was either an allogeneic HSCT recipient or a stem cell or donor lymphocyte infusion donor (not recorded which). It is not recorded whose cells these are; they may come from a transplant donor. The CDR3, as DNA: TGTGCCAGCTCACCAAAGAGGGCTTGGGCAGATACGCAGTATTTT. Protein: CASSPKRAWADTQYF. The variable domain in full, completed from reference TRBV18 and TRBJ2-3, reads NAGVMQNPRHLVRRRGQEARLRCSPMKGHSHVYWYRQLPEEGLKFMVYLQKENIIDESGMPKERFSAEFPKEGPSILRIQQVVRGDSAAYFCASSPKRAWADTQYFGPGTRLTVL.